This TCR beta chain was identified during a study of shared clonotypes between healthy human individuals. Study as a whole: Per donor, three plates held CD4 naive cells, three held CD4 memory, two held CD8 naive and one held CD8 memory. The study, taken as a whole, reports: There were few donors, and this limited the genetic and exposure-history diversity represented. Sorted-subset sequencing, rarefaction showed, was incomplete despite large depth.

About this clone itself: Its antigen is still unknown.

Terminally differentiated effector memory CD45RA+ cells were excluded from the naive CD8 cells, which were CD45RO-negative and positively selected for CCR7. The repertoire was sequenced with immunoSEQ multiplex PCR; TCRdb's copy has only in-frame clones and lacks some. This repertoire shows 1.5 million to 2.5 million clones, about 95% found once; its top ten account for roughly 1.2%. This CDR3 comprises 16 residues. Germline CDR1 and CDR2: ENHRY and SYGVKD. V dropped 3 bases and J dropped 0 bases, with 13 bases sitting between them. The sequence was obtained from a man aged 18 to 29 in good health. The specimen sequenced was naive CD8+ T cells sorted from blood. The rearrangement joins TRBV10-3 to TRBJ2-3; tentatively, D is TRBD1 or TRBD2 (5 bases each). The CDR3 bases are TGTGCCATCAGTGAAAGGGACGGCAGTAGCACAGATACGCAGTATTTT. As protein: CAISERDGSSTDTQYF.